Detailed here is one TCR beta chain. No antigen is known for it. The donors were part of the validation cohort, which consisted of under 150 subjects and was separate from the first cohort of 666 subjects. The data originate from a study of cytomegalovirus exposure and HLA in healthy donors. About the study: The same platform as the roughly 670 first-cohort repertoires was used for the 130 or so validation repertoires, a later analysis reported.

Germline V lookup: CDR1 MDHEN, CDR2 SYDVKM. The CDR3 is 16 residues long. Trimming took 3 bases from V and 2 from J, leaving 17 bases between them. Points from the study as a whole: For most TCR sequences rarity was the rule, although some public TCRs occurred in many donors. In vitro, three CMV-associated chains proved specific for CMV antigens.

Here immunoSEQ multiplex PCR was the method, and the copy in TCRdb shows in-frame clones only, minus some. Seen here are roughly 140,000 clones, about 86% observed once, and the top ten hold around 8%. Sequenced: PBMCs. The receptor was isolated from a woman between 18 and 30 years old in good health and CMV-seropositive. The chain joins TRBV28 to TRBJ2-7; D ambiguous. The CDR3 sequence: CASSFKATAATYEQYF. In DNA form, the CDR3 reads TGTGCCAGCAGTTTTAAGGCAACGGCAGCGACCTACGAGCAGTACTTC. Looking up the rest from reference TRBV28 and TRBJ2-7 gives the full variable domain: DVKVTQSSRYLVKRTGEKVFLECVQDMDHENMFWYRQDPGLGLRLIYFSYDVKMKEKGDIPEGYSVSREKKERFSLILESASTNQTSMYLCASSFKATAATYEQYFGPGTRLTVT.